This T cell receptor (beta chain) stems from a study of blood T cell repertoires in COVID-19 (dated by TCRdb to the early 2020s). Background on the whole study: Samples covering the acute and convalescent phases of COVID-19 were provided by collaborators in the United States, Italy and Spain. The material from the prospective study consisted of cDNA or gDNA derived from T cells, B-cell-depleted T cells, or PBMCs. Subjects who had been exposed to COVID-19, were actively infected with it, or had recovered from it provided the deeply sampled blood TCRbeta repertoires that made up the dataset. The repertoires were released in a freely available public database meant as a resource for research on the immune response to SARS-CoV-2. Samples came from the ongoing ImmuneRACE study (first 160 participants) plus 1,254 subjects from 6 global collaborators. Sample metadata almost always included a de-identified subject ID, COVID-19 status, age in years and sex. HLA class I and class II types, where available, came from metadata supplied by the sample provider rather than from assay-based typing.

Findings and caveats that apply to the study as a whole: Clinical and demographic metadata were provided uncurated, with the amount varying by source and participant.

TCRbeta CDR3 regions were amplified from genomic DNA using the immunoSEQ Assay, a bias-controlled multiplex PCR. In the source study's methods: The number of nucleated cells in each sample was estimated by amplification of reference gene primers within the assay. To quantify the absolute abundance of each unique TCRbeta CDR3 rearrangement, sequence reads were collapsed and filtered. For each sample, productive Simpson clonality was calculated by taking the square root of Simpson's diversity index across productive rearrangements. Imported from immuneACCESS, the table was reduced by TCRdb to in-frame sequences with V and J called. These copies leave out some clones; in studies compared against another copy, an unresolved V gene accounts for under half, and the cause of the remainder is not known. The DNA gave D and trimming, while V, J and clone size come from that table. The sample has about 150,000 clones on record, around 90% of them singletons. 0.55% of the sample goes to the ten largest clones.

As for this clone: Its target antigen remains unknown. Per-base qualities were not stored, and no clone one base away is much larger.

Collaborating institutions collected whole blood in K2EDTA tubes following their own protocols. For TCRbeta analysis, collaborators shipped samples in one of three forms: frozen whole blood, isolated PBMCs, or DNA extracted from either of those sample types. Sequencing was done on a sample of peripheral blood. The origin of this receptor is a man aged 50-59 years with acute or convalescent COVID-19.

The DNA sequence follows: TGTGCCATCAGCAAGGGGACAACAGACACTGAAGCTTTCTTT. The resulting protein is CAISKGTTDTEAFF. The V and J segments used are TRBV10-3 and TRBJ1-1; the D region possibly corresponds to TRBD1 (6 bases align). The CDR3 starts with the cysteine, ends with the phenylalanine, and has 14 residues. Only CDR3 DNA is held: 42 bases, read in frame from base 1. CDR1 ENHRY and CDR2 SYGVKD were looked up in the germline V gene. V loses 6 bases, J loses 3 bases, and the germline ends lie 14 bases apart.